The clone carrying this TCR beta chain has only a few counts. CDR3 length: 13 residues. With 6 bases removed from V and 3 bases from J, the gap between germline ends came to 12 bases. These data originate in a study of spatial heterogeneity in lung cancer. A unique molecular identifier was carried by every single TCR cDNA molecule. TCRdb re-analysed the 5' RACE reads in MiXCR, keeping a single row per CDR3 protein. Seen here are just over 75,000 distinct CDR3 sequences, roughly 8% observed once, and the top ten hold 6.8%. Time point: sample taken at primary tumor resection. Whole RNA from tumor, nontumor lung or frozen PBMC was sequenced unsorted.

The sequencing used PBMCs, collected at surgery. The receptor's source is a male donor with early-stage non-small cell lung cancer. V and J are TRBV12-3 or TRBV12-4 and TRBJ2-7, with D unclear. CDR3 DNA sequence: TGTGCCAGCAGCCCACAGATGATCTACGAGCAGTACTTC. Amino acids: CASSPQMIYEQYF.